This entry lists 3 T cell receptor beta chains sequenced from one sample in a study of Graves' ophthalmopathy and Graves' hyperthyroidism. TCR beta CDR3 regions were amplified from RNA transcripts. Scientists carried out first-round RT-PCR using HTBI primers and then a second-round multiplex PCR. In TCRdb, the multiplex PCR reads were re-called with MiXCR into one record per CDR3 protein. This sample has 650,000 to 900,000 distinct CDR3 sequences, with roughly two fifths found just once. Sequences were obtained from peripheral blood. These receptors were taken from an adult man with Graves' ophthalmopathy.

This clonotype was seen at least ten times. The chain joins TRBV5-8 to TRBJ1-6; perhaps TRBD1 as D (6 bases). The CDR3 spans 13 residues. The germline V gene encodes CDR1 SGHTS and CDR2 YDEGEE. V dropped 4 bases and J dropped 10 bases, with 12 bases sitting between them. The CDR3 DNA sequence: TGTGCCAGCAGCGATCAGGGGCGGTCACCCCTCCACTTT. Amino acid sequence: CASSDQGRSPLHF.

This clonotype turned up a few times. This chain links TRBV11-1 with TRBJ1-1; D remains unclear. The CDR3 covers 13 residues. From germline, CDR1 is SGHAT and CDR2 FQDESV (reference sequence). Trimming left V 6 bases short and J 4 bases short, with 12 bases between. The CDR3 DNA follows: TGTGCCAGCAGTGCCGTCCGGGGCACTGAAGCTTTCTTT. It yields the protein CASSAVRGTEAFF. Drawing the rest from reference TRBV11-1 and TRBJ1-1, the complete variable domain is EAEVAQSPRYKITEKSQAVAFWCDPISGHATLYWYRQILGQGPELLVQFQDESVVDDSQLPKDRFSAERLKGVDSTLKIQPAELGDSAMYLCASSAVRGTEAFFGQGTRLTVV.

CDR3 nucleotides: TGTGCCAGCAGCTCACAGGGATCGGAAGCTTTCTTT. Translation: CASSSQGSEAFF. The genes are TRBV7-2 and TRBJ1-1; D perhaps matches TRBD1 (6 bases). The V and J ends lost 4 bases and 8 bases respectively, with 11 bases between them. The CDR3 loop spans 12 amino acids. Germline lookup yields CDR1 SGHTA and CDR2 FQGNSA.